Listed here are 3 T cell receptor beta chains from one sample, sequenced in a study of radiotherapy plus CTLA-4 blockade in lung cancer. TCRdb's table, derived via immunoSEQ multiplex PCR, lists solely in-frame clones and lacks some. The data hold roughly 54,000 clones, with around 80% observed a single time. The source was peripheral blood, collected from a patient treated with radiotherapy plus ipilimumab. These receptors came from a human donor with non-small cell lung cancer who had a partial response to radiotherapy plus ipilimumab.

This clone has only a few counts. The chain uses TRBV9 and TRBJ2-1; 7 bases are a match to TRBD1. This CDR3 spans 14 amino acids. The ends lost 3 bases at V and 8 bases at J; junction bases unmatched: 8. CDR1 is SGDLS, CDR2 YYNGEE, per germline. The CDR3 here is CASSDPTGLDEQFF. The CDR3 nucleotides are TGTGCCAGCAGCGATCCGACAGGGTTGGATGAGCAGTTCTTC.

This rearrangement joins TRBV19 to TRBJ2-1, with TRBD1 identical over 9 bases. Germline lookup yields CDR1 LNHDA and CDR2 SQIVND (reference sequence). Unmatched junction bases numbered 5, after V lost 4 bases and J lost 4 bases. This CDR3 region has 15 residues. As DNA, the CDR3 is TGTGCCAGTAGTACACAGGGGGCGCGGTACAATGAGCAGTTCTTC. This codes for CASSTQGARYNEQFF.

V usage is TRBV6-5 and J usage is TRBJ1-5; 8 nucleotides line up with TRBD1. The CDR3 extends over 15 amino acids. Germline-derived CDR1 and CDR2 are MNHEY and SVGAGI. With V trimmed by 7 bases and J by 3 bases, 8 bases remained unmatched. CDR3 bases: TGTGCCAGCACCCCAGGGGGCTCGGACAATCAGCCCCAGCATTTT. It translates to CASTPGGSDNQPQHF.